The rows below give T cell receptor beta chains drawn from one sample of a study of T cell responses to AZD1222 COVID-19 vaccine. Profiled with immunoSEQ multiplex PCR; TCRdb holds only in-frame clones, not every one. The data contain some 170,000 clones, roughly nine tenths of them seen just once; the ten biggest clones take up 2.6%. The starting material was peripheral blood, obtained on day 0 of AZD1222 vaccination. The receptors were gathered from an adult in good health. The CDR3 runs from the conserved cysteine through the conserved F or W. A D gene is named only where the DNA matches it firmly. For some rows the clone size is stated as once, few or many, or as a class when expanded; others skip it.

>TRBJ2-5|TRBD2|few|TRBV5-1
CASSTGTSGRFQETQYF
TGCGCCAGCAGCACGGGGACTAGCGGGAGGTTCCAAGAGACCCAGTACTTC
>TRBJ2-7|TRBD2|NA|TRBV5-4
CASSQGLAGVREQYF
TGTGCCAGCAGCCAGGGACTAGCGGGAGTAAGGGAGCAGTACTTC
>TRBJ1-5|NA|NA|TRBV27
CASRPGTHGNQPQHF
TGTGCCAGCAGACCCGGGACACATGGCAATCAGCCCCAGCATTTT
>TRBJ1-6|TRBD1|NA|TRBV19
CASSMDRGNSPLHF
TGTGCCAGTAGTATGGACAGGGGAAATTCACCCCTCCACTTT
>TRBJ2-2|TRBD2|NA|TRBV10-1
CASSPAGGLLNTGELFF
TGCGCCAGCAGTCCAGCGGGAGGGCTTTTGAACACCGGGGAGCTGTTTTTT
>TRBJ2-7|NA|NA|TRBV4-2
CASSQELESYEQYF
TGTGCCAGCAGCCAAGAACTAGAGTCCTACGAGCAGTACTTC
>TRBJ2-2|TRBD2|NA|TRBV18
CASSPLLAGGNTGELFF
TGTGCCAGCTCACCGTTGTTAGCGGGAGGAAACACCGGGGAGCTGTTTTTT
>TRBJ2-1|NA|NA|TRBV24-1
CATSDLMGYNEQFF
TGTGCCACCAGTGATTTAATGGGGTACAATGAGCAGTTCTTC
>TRBJ2-5|TRBD2|once|TRBV5-4
CASTFHAGGHQETQYF
TGTGCCAGCACTTTTCACGCGGGAGGGCACCAAGAGACCCAGTACTTC
>TRBJ2-7|NA|NA|TRBV7-2
CASSARVATSYEQYF
TGTGCCAGCAGCGCCAGAGTAGCAACGTCCTACGAGCAGTACTTC
>TRBJ2-1|NA|NA|TRBV18
CASSPGEYNEQFF
TGTGCCAGCTCACCAGGGGAGTACAATGAGCAGTTCTTC
>TRBJ2-7|TRBD2|once|TRBV7-9
CASSSSTSGIGTGSYEQYF
TGTGCCAGCAGCTCCTCGACTAGCGGGATTGGAACGGGCTCCTACGAGCAGTACTTC
>TRBJ2-4|NA|NA|TRBV7-9
CASSPVAQIQYF
TGTGCCAGCAGCCCGGTAGCACAGATTCAGTACTTC
>TRBJ2-5|TRBD1|NA|TRBV5-4
CASSVGTGPQETQYF
TGTGCCAGCAGCGTTGGGACAGGGCCCCAAGAGACCCAGTACTTC
>TRBJ2-7|NA|NA|TRBV10-3
CAISSAYSYEQYF
TGTGCCATCAGTTCGGCCTACTCCTACGAGCAGTACTTC
>TRBJ2-1|TRBD2|many|TRBV6-2/TRBV6-3
CASSLAGGPREQFF
TGTGCCAGCAGTTTAGCGGGAGGGCCCAGAGAGCAGTTCTTC
>TRBJ1-2|NA|NA|TRBV5-1
CASSLAGGENYGYTF
TGCGCCAGCAGCTTGGCCGGGGGTGAGAACTATGGCTACACCTTC
>TRBJ2-3|NA|NA|TRBV5-4
CASSPDGAPDTQYF
TGTGCCAGCAGCCCTGACGGGGCGCCGGATACGCAGTATTTT
>TRBJ2-5|TRBD1|NA|TRBV5-6
CASSSRGPETQYF
TGTGCCAGCAGCTCCAGGGGGCCAGAGACCCAGTACTTC
>TRBJ2-7|TRBD1|once|TRBV6-1
CASSQEFGQGGNEQYF
TGTGCCAGCAGTCAAGAGTTTGGACAGGGGGGCAACGAGCAGTACTTC
>TRBJ2-7|NA|once|TRBV18
CASSFDLNSYEQYF
TGTGCCAGCTCCTTCGACCTCAACTCCTACGAGCAGTACTTC
>TRBJ1-5|NA|once|TRBV6-5
CASRVGSNQPQHF
TGTGCCAGCAGGGTGGGTAGCAATCAGCCCCAGCATTTT
>TRBJ2-1|TRBD2|NA|TRBV19
CASSISGRFLGEQFF
TGTGCCAGTAGTATAAGCGGGAGATTTCTGGGTGAGCAGTTCTTC
>TRBJ2-1|NA|NA|TRBV7-6
CASSQTTSPRNEQFF
TGTGCCAGCAGCCAAACTACCTCCCCCCGGAATGAGCAGTTCTTC
>TRBJ2-1|NA|NA|TRBV28
CASSRVFGQFF
TGTGCCAGCAGTCGGGTTTTCGGGCAGTTCTTC
>TRBJ2-1|TRBD2|few|TRBV3-1/TRBV3-2
CASSQVAAGLAGNYNEQFF
TGTGCCAGCAGCCAAGTCGCGGCCGGACTAGCGGGAAACTACAATGAGCAGTTCTTC
>TRBJ1-3|NA|NA|TRBV15
CATSRDYDRTSGNTIYF
TGTGCCACCAGCAGAGATTATGACAGGACATCTGGAAACACCATATATTTT
>TRBJ1-3|TRBD1|NA|TRBV19
CASTPTGPGNTIYF
TGTGCCAGTACCCCGACAGGGCCTGGAAACACCATATATTTT
>TRBJ2-5|TRBD2|NA|TRBV5-1
CASHPIAGGETQYF
TGCGCCAGCCACCCAATAGCGGGAGGCGAGACCCAGTACTTC
>TRBJ2-1|NA|NA|TRBV7-2
CASSSVTSSYNEQFF
TGTGCCAGCAGCTCAGTGACTAGCTCCTACAATGAGCAGTTCTTC
>TRBJ2-6|NA|NA|TRBV14
CASSQGGPYSGANVLTF
TGTGCCAGCAGCCAAGGGGGCCCGTACTCTGGGGCCAACGTCCTGACTTTC
>TRBJ1-1|TRBD1|NA|TRBV7-9
CASSPATGVAFF
TGTGCCAGCAGCCCAGCGACAGGGGTAGCTTTCTTT
>TRBJ1-4|TRBD1|NA|TRBV18
CASSPDRGSSEKLFF
TGTGCCAGCTCACCCGACAGGGGGTCGAGTGAAAAACTGTTTTTT
>TRBJ1-1|NA|NA|TRBV3-1/TRBV3-2
CASSQSRGGGTEAFF
TGTGCCAGCAGCCAGTCCCGCGGGGGCGGCACTGAAGCTTTCTTT
>TRBJ2-7|TRBD2|once|TRBV19
CASTRAGGPGEQYF
TGTGCCAGTACCAGAGCGGGAGGCCCGGGGGAGCAGTACTTC
>TRBJ2-7|NA|once|TRBV1
CTSSQDRASSTYEQYF
TGCACCAGCAGCCAAGATCGGGCTAGTTCCACCTACGAGCAGTACTTC